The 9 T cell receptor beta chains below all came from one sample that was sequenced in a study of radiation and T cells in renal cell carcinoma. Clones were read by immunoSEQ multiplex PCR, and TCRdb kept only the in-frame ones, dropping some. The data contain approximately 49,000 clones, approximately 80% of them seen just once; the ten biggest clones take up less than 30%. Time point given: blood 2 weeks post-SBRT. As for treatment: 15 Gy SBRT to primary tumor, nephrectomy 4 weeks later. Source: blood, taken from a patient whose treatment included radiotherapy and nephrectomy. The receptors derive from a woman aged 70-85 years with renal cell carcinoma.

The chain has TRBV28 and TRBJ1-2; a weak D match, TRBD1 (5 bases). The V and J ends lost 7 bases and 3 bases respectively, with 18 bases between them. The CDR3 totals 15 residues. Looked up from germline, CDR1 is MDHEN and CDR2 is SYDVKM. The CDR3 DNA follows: TGTGCCAGCACCCTTCTGAGGGGCGATGACTATGGCTACACCTTC. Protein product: CASTLLRGDDYGYTF.

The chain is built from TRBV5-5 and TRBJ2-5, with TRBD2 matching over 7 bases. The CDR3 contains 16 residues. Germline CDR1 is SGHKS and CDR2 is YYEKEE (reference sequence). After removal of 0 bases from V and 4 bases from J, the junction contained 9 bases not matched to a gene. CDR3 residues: CASSLVDGRLGETQYF. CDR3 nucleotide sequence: TGTGCCAGCAGCTTGGTAGACGGGAGGCTGGGAGAGACCCAGTACTTC. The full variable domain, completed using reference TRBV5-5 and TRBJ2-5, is DAGVTQSPTHLIKTRGQQVTLRCSPISGHKSVSWYQQVLGQGPQFIFQYYEKEERGRGNFPDRFSARQFPNYSSELNVNALLLGDSALYLCASSLVDGRLGETQYFGPGTRLLVL.

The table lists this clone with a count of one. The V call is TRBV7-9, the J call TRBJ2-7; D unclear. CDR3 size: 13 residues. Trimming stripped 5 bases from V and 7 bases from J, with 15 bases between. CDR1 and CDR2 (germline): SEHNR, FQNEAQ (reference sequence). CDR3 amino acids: CASSLPAQMEQYF. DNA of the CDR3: TGTGCCAGCAGCCTCCCGGCCCAGATGGAGCAGTACTTC.

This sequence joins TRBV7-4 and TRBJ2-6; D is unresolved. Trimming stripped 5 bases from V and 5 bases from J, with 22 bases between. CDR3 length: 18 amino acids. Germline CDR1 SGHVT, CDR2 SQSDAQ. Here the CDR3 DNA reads TGTGCCAGCAGCATTCCCTCCAGCTCACAAAGTCGGGCCAACGTCCTGACTTTC. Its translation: CASSIPSSSQSRANVLTF.

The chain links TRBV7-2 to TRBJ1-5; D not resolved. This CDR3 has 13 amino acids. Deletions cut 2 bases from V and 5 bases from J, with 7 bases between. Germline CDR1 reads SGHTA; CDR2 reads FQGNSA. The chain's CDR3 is CASSLTGDQPQHF. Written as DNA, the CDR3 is TGTGCCAGCAGCTTAACCGGGGATCAGCCCCAGCATTTT. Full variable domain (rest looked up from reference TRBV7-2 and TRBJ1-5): GAGVSQSPSNKVTEKGKDVELRCDPISGHTALYWYRQSLGQGLEFLIYFQGNSAPDKSGLPSDRFSAERTGGSVSTLTIQRTQQEDSAVYLCASSLTGDQPQHFGDGTRLSIL.

CDR3 nucleotide sequence: TGTGCCAGCTCGCAGACAAGAGCTAACTATGGCTACACCTTC. As protein: CASSQTRANYGYTF. This chain uses TRBV7-8 with TRBJ1-2; no reliable D call. CDR1 and CDR2 (germline): SGHVS, FQNEAQ. Trimming took 8 bases from V and 0 from J, leaving 13 bases between them. The CDR3 covers 14 residues.

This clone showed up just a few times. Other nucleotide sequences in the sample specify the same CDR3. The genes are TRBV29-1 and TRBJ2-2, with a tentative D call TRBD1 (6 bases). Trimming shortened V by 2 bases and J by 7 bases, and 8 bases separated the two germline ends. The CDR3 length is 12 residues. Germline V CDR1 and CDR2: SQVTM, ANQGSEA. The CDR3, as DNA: TGCAGCGTTGAACAGGGGAGCGGGGAGCTGTTTTTT. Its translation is CSVEQGSGELFF.

The CDR3 loop reads CASSLDGGFYEQYF. The CDR3 coding sequence is TGTGCCAGCAGCCTGGATGGGGGGTTCTACGAGCAGTACTTC. This chain links TRBV5-4 with TRBJ2-7, with a tentative D call TRBD2 (6 bases). Germline CDR1 and CDR2: SGHNT and YYREEE (reference sequence). Trimming took off 4 bases at V and 3 bases at J, with 14 bases between the two ends. This CDR3 has 14 amino acids.

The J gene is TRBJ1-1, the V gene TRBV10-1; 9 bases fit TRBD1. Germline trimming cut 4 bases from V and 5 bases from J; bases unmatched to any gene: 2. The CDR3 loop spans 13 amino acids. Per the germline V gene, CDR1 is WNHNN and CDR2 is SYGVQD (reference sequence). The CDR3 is CASSGTGETEAFF. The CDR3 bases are TGCGCCAGCAGTGGGACAGGGGAAACTGAAGCTTTCTTT.